This T cell receptor beta chain was profiled in a study of cytotoxic CD8 clonotypes in ibrutinib-treated CLL. This CDR3 spans 18 amino acids. After removal of 5 bases from V and 3 bases from J, the junction contained 11 bases not matched to a gene. CDR1 and CDR2 (germline): SGHTA, FQGTGA. The data were produced by immunoSEQ multiplex PCR, yet TCRdb's version contains in-frame clones alone and is incomplete. The table has about 250,000 clones, 70% seen once; the top ten hold approximately 15%. Sample: PBMCs, taken after 24 months of ibrutinib treatment. V usage is TRBV7-3 and J usage is TRBJ2-1; 12 bases map to TRBD2. The sequence was obtained from a human donor with chronic lymphocytic leukemia. This CDR3 reads CASSEGMAGLAGYNEQFF. In DNA, the CDR3 is TGTGCCAGCAGCGAAGGGATGGCGGGACTAGCGGGCTACAATGAGCAGTTCTTC.